The rows below give T cell receptor beta chains drawn from one sample of a study of molecular identifiers for immune sequencing clone quantification. TCRdb processed the PCR reads anew with MiXCR; each CDR3 protein has one entry. The sample consists of tens of thousands of distinct CDR3 sequences, roughly a fifth of them appearing once. Source material: naive CD8+ T cells from blood, with Jurkat cell RNA spiked in. These receptor sequences come from a human donor in good health. Some libraries in this study had Jurkat cell RNA spiked in. Both conserved end residues are trimmed from each CDR3. The order of the fields is V gene, J gene, CDR3 protein.

v_call: TRBV28; j_call: TRBJ2-7; cdr3_aa: ASSFRGIRSYEQY
v_call: TRBV19; j_call: TRBJ2-7; cdr3_aa: ASSIIAGATPYEQY
v_call: TRBV29-1; j_call: TRBJ2-1; cdr3_aa: SVEDRPYNEQF
v_call: TRBV4-2; j_call: TRBJ1-4; cdr3_aa: ASSQDWLGQDEKLF
v_call: TRBV4-1; j_call: TRBJ2-2; cdr3_aa: ASSPLPLAGDTGELF
v_call: TRBV20-1; j_call: TRBJ2-3; cdr3_aa: SARPHTGTDTQY
v_call: TRBV10-3; j_call: TRBJ2-2; cdr3_aa: AISESVAGELF
v_call: TRBV4-1; j_call: TRBJ1-2; cdr3_aa: ASSQAAANYGYT
v_call: TRBV9; j_call: TRBJ2-7; cdr3_aa: ASSRVPESYEQY
v_call: TRBV19; j_call: TRBJ1-5; cdr3_aa: ASSPQTRIGSNQPQH
v_call: TRBV12-5; j_call: TRBJ1-6; cdr3_aa: ASAWVTYNSPLH
v_call: TRBV29-1; j_call: TRBJ2-2; cdr3_aa: SAGTQREPGELF
v_call: TRBV5-6; j_call: TRBJ1-5; cdr3_aa: ASSFWGQGNQPQH